These T cell receptor beta chains were read from a single sample in a study of identical twins. Via MiXCR, TCRdb re-called the 5' RACE reads, giving one row per CDR3 protein. This sample has roughly 770,000 distinct CDR3 sequences, with around a sixth found just once. The data were also submitted as part of a second study, on T cells expressing NK-cell markers.

Specimen: PBMCs. These TCRs come from a woman between 18 and 29 years old in good health. CDR3s include the opening cysteine and the closing phenylalanine or tryptophan. D genes are given only for firm matches. Not all rows give a size; the values are once, few, many and, for expanded clones, a class.

TGTGCCATCAGTGAGTCGATCGTCAGTGGGTCTTCCTACGAGCAGTACTTC	CAISESIVSGSSYEQYF	.	.	TRBV10-3	TRBJ2-7
TGTGCCAGCAGCTTAGAGGTTGGGACCCAGTACTTC	CASSLEVGTQYF	.	.	TRBV11-2	TRBJ2-5
TGCAGCGTCAGGGGACTAGCGGCCTCCTACGAGCAGTACTTC	CSVRGLAASYEQYF	few	TRBD2	TRBV29-1	TRBJ2-7
TGTGCCAGCAGTTTATTGGGACAGGGGGCTCAGGGCTACACCTTC	CASSLLGQGAQGYTF	few	TRBD1	TRBV12-3/TRBV12-4	TRBJ1-2
TGTGCCAGTCGGGGGGGACTGGGCCCCTACGAGCAGTACTTC	CASRGGLGPYEQYF	few	TRBD2	TRBV12-3/TRBV12-4	TRBJ2-7
TGTGCCAGCTCTCAACAGGGCAATAATCAGCCCCAGCATTTT	CASSQQGNNQPQHF	.	.	TRBV18	TRBJ1-5
TGTGCCAGCCGCCGAGCTCCCGGGGACACCGGGGAGCTGTTTTTT	CASRRAPGDTGELFF	.	.	TRBV25-1	TRBJ2-2
TGTGCCAGCAGTTACTATCCACTCGCGAACACTGAAGCTTTCTTT	CASSYYPLANTEAFF	few	.	TRBV6-5	TRBJ1-1
TGTGCCAGTAGTATCCGCGGAGAGACCCAGTACTTC	CASSIRGETQYF	few	.	TRBV19	TRBJ2-5
TGCAGTGCTAGAGCGACAGACCAAGAGACCCAGTACTTC	CSARATDQETQYF	.	.	TRBV20-1	TRBJ2-5
TGTGCCATCAGCCCACAGGCACAGAGTAACTGGGCTTTCTTT	CAISPQAQSNWAFF	.	.	TRBV10-3	TRBJ1-1
TGCGCCAGCAGTGAGTCAAGAGGGGCTGGCTACACCTTC	CASSESRGAGYTF	few	.	TRBV10-1	TRBJ1-2
TGCGCCAGCAGCTTGGCCCGGGACAGGGGGTTTCTCGAGCAGTACTTC	CASSLARDRGFLEQYF	.	TRBD1	TRBV5-1	TRBJ2-7
TGTGCCAGTACACAGGAAAGAGGACAGCCCCAGCATTTT	CASTQERGQPQHF	.	.	TRBV12-3/TRBV12-4	TRBJ1-5
TGCAGCGCCTTGGGACTAGCGGGGACCAATGAGCAGTTCTTC	CSALGLAGTNEQFF	few	TRBD2	TRBV20-1	TRBJ2-1
TGTGCCAGCAGTTACTCGACCGCCGGCCGTTCACCCCTCCACTTT	CASSYSTAGRSPLHF	.	.	TRBV6-5	TRBJ1-6
TGTGCCATCAGTGACTTAACGGGTTACTATGGCTACACCTTC	CAISDLTGYYGYTF	.	.	TRBV10-3	TRBJ1-2
TGCGCCAGCAGCCAAGATGCGACAGGGGACACTGAAGCTTTCTTT	CASSQDATGDTEAFF	few	TRBD1	TRBV4-1	TRBJ1-1
TGTGCCAGCCGGGGCTCTGGGGCCAACGTCCTGACTTTC	CASRGSGANVLTF	many	.	TRBV5-5	TRBJ2-6
TGTGCCAGCAGTCGCTTCGTTGGGCGGCCCCAGCATTTT	CASSRFVGRPQHF	.	.	TRBV12-3/TRBV12-4	TRBJ1-5
TGTGCCAGCAGGGATGACATGGACTACCAAGAGACCCAGTACTTC	CASRDDMDYQETQYF	few	.	TRBV2	TRBJ2-5
TGTGCCTCCCGGGACATTCAGGCGTCCTACAATGAGCAGTTCTTC	CASRDIQASYNEQFF	many	.	TRBV12-3/TRBV12-4	TRBJ2-1
TGCAGTGCTAGTCAGGGCAAATCCTACGAGCAGTACTTC	CSASQGKSYEQYF	.	.	TRBV20-1	TRBJ2-7
TGCGCCAGCACCCTTGGGACCTCCAAGACGGATGAGCAGTTCTTC	CASTLGTSKTDEQFF	few	.	TRBV5-1	TRBJ2-1
TGTGCCAGCAGCTTAGCAGGGGGGAGGCCTTTCTTT	CASSLAGGRPFF	few	.	TRBV7-9	TRBJ1-1
TGTGCCAGCAGCTTGGCCCCGTCCCTCTACAATGAGCAGTTCTTC	CASSLAPSLYNEQFF	few	.	TRBV7-6	TRBJ2-1
TGCAGTGCTGGATCCCGGGACAGCATAGAGACCCAGTACTTC	CSAGSRDSIETQYF	.	TRBD1	TRBV20-1	TRBJ2-5
TGTGCCAGCATGTCTGGGGGACATGGCTACACCTTC	CASMSGGHGYTF	few	.	TRBV6-2/TRBV6-3	TRBJ1-2
TGTGCCAGCAGCCAAGTTTTCTCGGGGTCCTACGAGCAGTACTTC	CASSQVFSGSYEQYF	.	.	TRBV4-2	TRBJ2-7
TGTGCCAGCAGCTCTCGACAGGCCCAAACCCTCCACTTT	CASSSRQAQTLHF	few	.	TRBV7-2	TRBJ1-6
TGCAGTGCTAGAGATCTGGGACTAGCGGGGGGGCGGGGCACAGATACGCAGTATTTT	CSARDLGLAGGRGTDTQYF	few	TRBD2	TRBV20-1	TRBJ2-3
TGCAGTGCTAGAGGTCAGGTAGTTGGGCGGGGGGACAATGAGCAGTTCTTC	CSARGQVVGRGDNEQFF	.	TRBD2	TRBV20-1	TRBJ2-1
TGCAGTGCTAGTACTAGCGGGGGGTATTACGAGCAGTACTTC	CSASTSGGYYEQYF	few	TRBD2	TRBV20-1	TRBJ2-7
TGTGCCAGCAGCCCAGCTATCACGCGGGAGGAGACCCAGTACTTC	CASSPAITREETQYF	few	TRBD2	TRBV7-2	TRBJ2-5
TGCAGTGCTAAGGGGATCCACCCGAGGACTGAAGCTTTCTTT	CSAKGIHPRTEAFF	.	.	TRBV20-1	TRBJ1-1
TGCGCCACCGATTACCTGGGTGAGCAGTTCTTC	CATDYLGEQFF	.	.	TRBV4-1	TRBJ2-1
TGTGCCAGCAGTGACTGGAGGACACAGCTTAATCAGCCCCAGCATTTT	CASSDWRTQLNQPQHF	few	.	TRBV12-3/TRBV12-4	TRBJ1-5
TGTGCCAGCAAGCATCTGGAATTTGAAGCTTTCTTT	CASKHLEFEAFF	.	.	TRBV12-3/TRBV12-4	TRBJ1-1
TGTGCCAGCAGGACTGACGCTGGGGCCAACGTCCTGACTTTC	CASRTDAGANVLTF	.	.	TRBV12-3/TRBV12-4	TRBJ2-6
TGCAGTGCTGAAGCGGGGGCTGAGCAGTTCTTC	CSAEAGAEQFF	.	TRBD2	TRBV20-1	TRBJ2-1
TGTGCCAGCAGCTTAGCGGGCATGGGGCCTGAAAAACTGTTTTTT	CASSLAGMGPEKLFF	.	.	TRBV7-2	TRBJ1-4